Below, 21 T cell receptor beta chains from the same sample are listed, as sequenced in a study of regulatory T cells in long-lasting Graves disease. CDR3 regions were amplified by Arm-PCR using iRepertoire HTBI primers to build TCR beta libraries. TCRdb itself ran the multiplex PCR reads through MiXCR, one entry per CDR3 protein. The table has more than 350,000 distinct CDR3 sequences, more than 12% seen once. Time point given: newly diagnosed GD, antithyroid drugs for less than 3 months. TCR sequences were obtained from RNA taken from PBMCs. These data also formed part of another study, on T cells in Graves' hyperthyroidism and ophthalmopathy.

The material sequenced was peripheral blood mononuclear cells (PBMCs), taken at new diagnosis, from a patient treated with antithyroid drugs. These receptors were obtained from a woman aged 30 to 39 with Graves disease.

In this sample, this clonotype turned up many times. The chain combines TRBV2 with TRBJ1-1, with D maybe TRBD1 (5 bases). V dropped 8 bases and J dropped 1 base, with 11 bases sitting between them. The CDR3 contains 13 residues. The V gene's germline CDR1 is SNHLY and CDR2 FYNNEI. The CDR3 DNA reads as TGTGCCAGCCATGTTGACAGGAACACTGAAGCTTTCTTT. Translated, it gives CASHVDRNTEAFF. The complete variable domain, with remaining parts taken from reference TRBV2 and TRBJ1-1, reads EPEVTQTPSHQVTQMGQEVILRCVPISNHLYFYWYRQILGQKVEFLVSFYNNEISEKSEIFDDQFSVERPDGSNFTLKIRSTKLEDSAMYFCASHVDRNTEAFFGQGTRLTVV.

This clonotype was counted at least ten times. The rearrangement links TRBV6-1 to TRBJ1-5; 7 positions agree with TRBD1. V lost 7 bases, J lost 9 bases, and 12 bases stayed unmatched. CDR1 and CDR2 from the germline V gene are MNHNS and SASEGT. CDR3 length equals 14 residues. In DNA form, the CDR3 reads TGTGCCAGCATAACGCACAGGGGCGGTGCGCCCCAGCATTTT. Protein: CASITHRGGAPQHF.

The chain employs TRBV5-4 and TRBJ2-3, with D uncertain. Looked up from germline, CDR1 is SGHNT and CDR2 is YYREEE (reference sequence). The CDR3 totals 13 residues. Deletions cut 2 bases from V and 2 bases from J, with 6 bases between. The CDR3 region has the DNA TGTGCCAGCAGCTTATTACCCACAGATACGCAGTATTTT. Its translation: CASSLLPTDTQYF.

In its sample, this clonotype was seen many times. V gene TRBV2 combines with J gene TRBJ2-7; D gene unclear. V lost 3 bases and J lost 2, with 8 bases in between. The CDR3 has 13 amino acids. Germline V gene lookup returns CDR1 SNHLY and CDR2 FYNNEI. In nucleotides, the CDR3 is TGTGCCAGCAGTGACGGCAGAGCCTACGAGCAGTACTTC. It encodes CASSDGRAYEQYF.

Ten or more counts support this clonotype. CDR3 in amino acids: CATSDPLVTEAFF. CDR3 sequence (DNA): TGTGCCACCAGTGATCCCCTGGTCACTGAAGCTTTCTTT. This chain links TRBV24-1 with TRBJ1-1; no clear D gene. The CDR3 sequence is 13 residues long. Germline V gene sequence: CDR1 KGHDR, CDR2 SFDVKD. The V end lost 3 bases, the J end lost 4 bases, and 8 bases lay between the germline ends.

The gene calls are TRBV2 and TRBJ2-2; 7 positions match TRBD2. Germline CDR1 and CDR2: SNHLY and FYNNEI. The CDR3 contains 17 residues. J gave up 0 bases and V 5 bases, and 9 bases lay outside the gene matches. The CDR3: CASSPEGLAANTGELFF. CDR3 DNA sequence: TGTGCCAGCAGTCCTGAGGGGCTAGCGGCGAACACCGGGGAGCTGTTTTTT.

A note on this clonotype: At one of its ends the junction is not consistent with the germline gene, which may arise from a read error. CDR3 nucleotides: TGTGCCAGCAGCCGAGGGGGGCTAGTCCGGGCCTACAATGGGCAGTTCTTC. Protein product: CASSRGGLVRAYNGQFF. This chain uses TRBV6-2 or TRBV6-3 with TRBJ2-1; D tentatively fits TRBD1 or TRBD2 (6 bases each). This CDR3 is built from 17 residues. CDR1 and CDR2 from the germline V gene are MNHEY and SVGEGT.

At least ten counts were recorded for this clonotype. The V gene is TRBV29-1, the J gene TRBJ2-1, with D tentatively TRBD2 (6 bases). The CDR3 loop spans 16 amino acids. Germline CDR1 is SQVTM and CDR2 is ANQGSEA. V shed 1 base and J shed 9 bases, with 22 bases lying between them. The CDR3 sequence: CSVEGGGGMVYSEQFF. The CDR3 nucleotides read TGCAGCGTTGAAGGGGGTGGGGGGATGGTTTATAGTGAGCAGTTCTTC.

This clonotype came up many times. The genes are TRBV7-2 and TRBJ2-2; 11 nucleotides align to TRBD2. The germline V gene has CDR1 SGHTA and CDR2 FQGNSA. The CDR3 consists of 14 residues. Trimming took 2 bases from V and 7 from J; bases not matched to a gene: 0. In DNA form, the CDR3 reads TGTGCCAGCAGCTTACTAGCGGGAGGCGGGGAGCTGTTTTTT. It yields the protein CASSLLAGGGELFF.

This clonotype was seen many times. V gene TRBV12-3 or TRBV12-4 combines with J gene TRBJ2-3, with D unresolved. This CDR3 region has 13 residues. V was clipped by 7 bases and J by 0 bases, with 8 bases between them. The CDR3 spells CASNPASTDTQYF. The CDR3 DNA reads TGTGCCAGCAACCCCGCTAGCACAGATACGCAGTATTTT.

This clonotype occurred a few times. The germline gene is not matched at one end of the junction; a read error may be the cause. CDR3 nucleotide sequence: TGTGCCAGCAGTTACCCAGGAAACAATGAGCAGTCCTTC. It encodes CASSYPGNNEQSF. The chain combines TRBV6-2 or TRBV6-3 with TRBJ2-1; D is uncertain. The CDR3 totals 13 residues. Germline CDR1 MNHEY, CDR2 SVGEGT.

There are many counts of this clonotype. The chain couples TRBV20-1 to TRBJ2-2; TRBD2 agrees at 12 bases. Per the germline V gene, CDR1 is DFQATT and CDR2 is SNEGSKA (reference sequence). The CDR3 is made up of 14 amino acids. The V gene end was trimmed by 5 bases and the J gene end by 5 bases; junction bases not matched to a gene: 3. CDR3 sequence reads: CSALTSGRTGELFF. The CDR3 DNA reads as TGCAGTGCTTTGACTAGCGGGAGAACCGGGGAGCTGTTTTTT.

This chain joins TRBV20-1 and TRBJ2-3; TRBD2 aligns across 12 bases. The V gene's germline CDR1 is DFQATT and CDR2 SNEGSKA (reference sequence). Trimming removed 5 bases from V and 4 bases from J; junction bases left unmatched: 7. This CDR3 contains 15 residues. The CDR3 nucleotides read TGCAGTGCTCCCGGACTAGCGGGAAAGGCAGATACGCAGTATTTT. It is translated as CSAPGLAGKADTQYF.

CDR3 in amino acids: CASSVRGQGTSNYGYTF. CDR3 sequence (DNA): TGTGCCAGCAGCGTTAGAGGACAGGGGACTTCTAACTATGGCTACACCTTC. This chain uses TRBV9 with TRBJ1-2; 9 nucleotides agree with TRBD1. The V gene's germline CDR1 is SGDLS and CDR2 YYNGEE. This CDR3 is 17 amino acids long. The J segment lost 0 bases and the V segment lost 2 bases, leaving 8 bases of the junction unmatched.

In this sample, this clonotype turned up many times. V usage is TRBV20-1 and J usage is TRBJ1-4, with D uncertain. V lost 5 bases and J lost 10, with 11 bases in between. CDR1 is DFQATT and CDR2 is SNEGSKA in the germline V gene (reference sequence). The CDR3 extends over 11 amino acids. The CDR3: CSAAEVRKLFF. CDR3 nucleotide sequence: TGCAGTGCTGCGGAAGTTCGAAAACTGTTTTTT.

At least ten counts were recorded for this clonotype. This chain connects TRBV27 to TRBJ2-5; the match to TRBD2 covers 12 bases. The CDR3 spans 17 residues. The V segment lost 3 bases and the J segment 5 bases; nucleotides outside the gene matches: 10. Germline V gene data show CDR1 as MNHEY and CDR2 as SMNVEV (reference sequence). CDR3 amino acids: CASSFSNPTSGSETQYF. The CDR3 region has the DNA TGTGCCAGCAGTTTTTCTAACCCGACTAGCGGGAGTGAGACCCAGTACTTC.

This clonotype was observed many times. V usage is TRBV30 and J usage is TRBJ2-3; D is uncertain. V was shortened by 0 bases and J by 6 bases, with 4 bases between the two germline ends. Per germline, CDR1 GTSNPN and CDR2 SVGIG (reference sequence). The CDR3 extends over 11 amino acids. CDR3 coding DNA: TGTGCCTGGAGTGTTCGGGATACGCAGTATTTT. It yields the protein CAWSVRDTQYF.

This clonotype was observed many times. Here the CDR3 reads CASSQRQTGGHGYTF. Here the CDR3 DNA reads TGTGCCAGCAGCCAACGCCAGACAGGGGGCCATGGCTACACCTTC. V usage is TRBV7-9 and J usage is TRBJ1-2, with TRBD1 identical over 10 bases. V shed 5 bases and J 6 bases; nucleotides not matched to a gene: 9. Germline CDR1 is SEHNR and CDR2 is FQNEAQ (reference sequence). The CDR3 covers 15 residues.

Ten or more counts support this clonotype. The J gene is TRBJ1-1, the V gene TRBV11-3; D not resolved. The germline V gene has CDR1 SGHNT and CDR2 YENEEA. The CDR3 loop spans 12 amino acids. V dropped 5 bases and J dropped 3 bases, with 7 bases sitting between them. The CDR3 DNA is TGTGCCAGCAGCCCAGGAGACACTGAAGCTTTCTTT. Translation: CASSPGDTEAFF.

This clonotype was found a few times. This chain uses TRBV5-1 with TRBJ1-4; D is ambiguous. The V gene lost 0 bases and the J gene lost 7 bases, with 10 bases spanning the gap. Germline loops: CDR1 SGHRS, CDR2 YFSETQ. The CDR3 is 14 amino acids. CDR3 DNA: TGCGCCAGCAGCTTGGACACCCCGGGTGAAAAACTGTTTTTT. It encodes CASSLDTPGEKLFF. The entire variable domain, with the rest obtained from reference TRBV5-1 and TRBJ1-4, is as follows: KAGVTQTPRYLIKTRGQQVTLSCSPISGHRSVSWYQQTPGQGLQFLFEYFSETQRNKGNFPGRFSGRQFSNSRSEMNVSTLELGDSALYLCASSLDTPGEKLFFGSGTQLSVL.

This clonotype was detected many times. The chain has TRBV28 and TRBJ2-7, with D perhaps TRBD2 (6 bases). Germline loops: CDR1 MDHEN, CDR2 SYDVKM. The V gene lost 2 bases and the J gene lost 6 bases, with 8 bases spanning the gap. There are 12 residues in the CDR3. This CDR3 reads CASSLNGGEQYF. DNA for the CDR3: TGTGCCAGCAGTTTAAACGGGGGCGAGCAGTACTTC.